This T cell receptor beta chain appears in the sequencing data of a study of HIV-infected patients and healthy controls. Each CDR3 protein is one row after TCRdb ran MiXCR on the 5' RACE reads. This repertoire shows 60,000 to 75,000 distinct CDR3 sequences, less than 20% found once; its top ten account for around 5.9%. Per the germline V gene, CDR1 is SGDLS and CDR2 is YYNGEE. V was shortened by 2 bases and J by 6 bases, with 22 bases between the two germline ends. This CDR3 comprises 17 residues. The TCR was taken from a human donor in good health. The chain uses TRBV9 and TRBJ2-3, with D possibly matching TRBD2 (5 bases). The sequenced material came from CD4+ T cells from blood. CDR3 sequence: CASSVGRSNLRGDTQYF. The DNA of the CDR3 is TGTGCCAGCAGCGTGGGAAGATCAAACCTACGGGGTGATACGCAGTATTTT.